Shown below are 23 T cell receptor beta chains from a single sample sequenced in a study of blood T cell repertoires in COVID-19. Profiled with immunoSEQ multiplex PCR; TCRdb holds only in-frame clones, not every one. The table lists more than 80,000 clones, about two thirds of them singletons. What was sequenced was peripheral blood. Receptors were obtained from a human donor with acute or convalescent COVID-19. The donor label of this sample is uncertain.

The chain has TRBV24-1 and TRBJ2-2; 8 bases match TRBD1. The CDR3 has 15 residues. The ends lost 1 base at V and 7 bases at J; junction bases unmatched: 4. Germline CDR1 KGHDR, CDR2 SFDVKD. The CDR3 coding sequence is TGTGCCACCAGTGATTTTGCAGGGGGCTACGGGGAGCTGTTTTTT. Its protein product is CATSDFAGGYGELFF.

The chain uses TRBV3-1 (or the pseudogene TRBV3-2) and TRBJ1-1; D is ambiguous. V lost 1 base and J 1 base, leaving 10 bases between the germline ends. The CDR3 sequence is 15 residues long. From germline, CDR1 is LGHDT and CDR2 YNNKEL (reference sequence). The DNA of the CDR3 is TGTGCCAGCAGCCAAGCGGGGATGGGGAACACTGAAGCTTTCTTT. Its translation: CASSQAGMGNTEAFF.

This clone has only a few counts. The chain uses TRBV15 and TRBJ2-3; the D gene is possibly TRBD2 (6 bases). Germline CDR1 reads LNHNV; CDR2 reads YYDKDF (reference sequence). With 0 bases removed from V and 0 bases from J, the gap between germline ends came to 19 bases. The CDR3 loop spans 19 amino acids. The CDR3 reads CATSREEFGGGPSTDTQYF. Written as DNA, the CDR3 is TGTGCCACCAGCAGAGAAGAATTCGGGGGAGGACCTAGCACAGATACGCAGTATTTT.

This clone was observed a single time. This chain connects TRBV2 to TRBJ2-7, with TRBD2 matching 9 bases. The CDR3 runs to 17 residues. In germline, CDR1 is SNHLY, CDR2 FYNNEI. Trimming took 0 bases from V and 5 from J; bases not matched to a gene: 11. As DNA, the CDR3 is TGTGCCAGCAGTGAAGCCCAGTTTTCCGGGACTAGCCACGAGCAGTACGTC. Translation gives CASSEAQFSGTSHEQYV.

This CDR3 is CASSGIDRGRGEKLFF. Here the CDR3 DNA reads TGTGCCAGCAGTGGAATAGACAGGGGCAGAGGGGAAAAACTGTTTTTT. The chain couples TRBV27 to TRBJ1-4; the match to TRBD1 covers 8 bases. Trimming removed 5 bases from V and 8 bases from J; junction bases left unmatched: 13. Germline CDR1 MNHEY, CDR2 SMNVEV (reference sequence). The CDR3 contains 16 residues.

This CDR3 is CASSLGTSPWAEQYV. As DNA, the CDR3 is TGTGCCAGCAGCTTAGGGACTAGCCCATGGGCCGAGCAGTACGTC. This chain connects TRBV13 to TRBJ2-7; 7 nucleotides line up with TRBD2. Germline V gives CDR1 PRHDT, CDR2 FYEKMQ (reference sequence). This CDR3 is built from 15 residues. Trimming at V came to 0 bases and at J to 6 bases, leaving 8 bases not matched to a gene.

In this sample, this clone turned up a few times. This chain uses TRBV5-6 with TRBJ1-4, with no clear D. The CDR3 totals 14 residues. Between the trimmed V and J ends, which lost 3 bases and 8 bases, there was a span of 14 bases. Germline values: CDR1 SGHDT, CDR2 YYEEEE. The CDR3 DNA is TGTGCCAGCAGCTGGCGGGGATTGGGAGAAAAACTGTTTTTT. Residues: CASSWRGLGEKLFF.

This chain links TRBV5-6 with TRBJ2-1, with 9 bases fitting TRBD1. V was pared by 4 bases and J by 6 bases, with 8 bases of the junction left unmatched. The length of the CDR3 is 15 residues. Germline V CDR1 and CDR2: SGHDT, YYEEEE. DNA of the CDR3: TGTGCCAGCAGCCGACCCGGGACAGGGCTCAATGAGCAGTTCTTC. As protein: CASSRPGTGLNEQFF. Drawing the rest from reference TRBV5-6 and TRBJ2-1, the complete variable domain is DAGVTQSPTHLIKTRGQQVTLRCSPKSGHDTVSWYQQALGQGPQFIFQYYEEEERQRGNFPDRFSGHQFPNYSSELNVNALLLGDSALYLCASSRPGTGLNEQFFGPGTRLTVL.

This clone turned up a few times. This chain connects TRBV9 to TRBJ2-2, with D possibly being TRBD1 (6 bases). From germline, CDR1 is SGDLS and CDR2 YYNGEE. The CDR3 spans 13 residues. With 4 bases removed from V and 4 bases from J, the gap between germline ends came to 8 bases. The CDR3 is CASSRTVTGELFF. Here the CDR3 DNA reads TGTGCCAGCAGCCGGACAGTCACCGGGGAGCTGTTTTTT.

The rearrangement uses TRBV28 and TRBJ2-7, with 7 bases identical to TRBD2. The CDR3 has 14 residues. After removal of 1 base from V and 2 bases from J, the junction contained 2 bases not matched to a gene. The germline CDR1 and CDR2 sequences are MDHEN and SYDVKM. CDR3 DNA: TGTGCCAGCAGTTTATACGGGGGGACCTACGAGCAGTACGTC. The encoded protein is CASSLYGGTYEQYV.

The chain carries TRBV18 and TRBJ2-2; 10 bases match TRBD2. Germline V gene lookup returns CDR1 KGHSH and CDR2 LQKENI. The CDR3 covers 14 residues. V was clipped by 3 bases and J by 7 bases; unmatched bases: 2. CDR3: CASSPTSGVGELFF. CDR3 nucleotides: TGTGCCAGCTCACCCACTAGCGGGGTCGGGGAGCTGTTTTTT.

The J gene is TRBJ2-5, the V gene TRBV6-1, with TRBD1 matching over 7 bases. The CDR3 totals 16 residues. Germline V gene sequence: CDR1 MNHNS, CDR2 SASEGT. Unmatched junction bases numbered 8, after V lost 3 bases and J lost 1 base. CDR3 region: CASSDTGAAGQETQYF. The CDR3 nucleotides read TGTGCCAGCAGTGACACAGGGGCCGCCGGCCAAGAGACCCAGTACTTC.

This clone has ten or more counts. The chain combines TRBV20-1 with TRBJ2-7; 8 bases line up with TRBD1. Germline V CDR1 and CDR2: DFQATT, SNEGSKA (reference sequence). Unmatched junction bases numbered 3, after V lost 5 bases and J lost 6 bases. CDR3 length equals 11 residues. For the CDR3, the DNA is TGCAGTGCTTGGACAGGGCGCGAGCAGTACGTC. This sequence encodes CSAWTGREQYV.

This clone occurred a few times. The chain has TRBV4-1 and TRBJ1-4; 11 nucleotides match TRBD1. The CDR3 covers 16 residues. V lost 3 bases and J lost 3; bases outside the gene matches: 3. Germline loops: CDR1 MGHRA, CDR2 YSYEKL. CDR3 protein: CASSHLDRGPNEKLFF. The CDR3 bases are TGCGCCAGCAGCCACCTGGACAGGGGGCCTAATGAAAAACTGTTTTTT.

The J gene is TRBJ2-7, the V gene TRBV5-1, with no clear D. This CDR3 region has 15 residues. V was pared by 0 bases and J by 0 bases, with 10 bases between. In germline, CDR1 is SGHRS, CDR2 YFSETQ. For the CDR3, the DNA is TGCGCCAGCAGCTTGGACACCCATATCTCCTACGAGCAGTACTTC. Protein product: CASSLDTHISYEQYF.

The chain employs TRBV6-6 and TRBJ1-1; the match to TRBD1 covers 8 bases. The CDR3 is 11 amino acids. Germline-derived CDR1 and CDR2 are MNHNY and SVGAGI (reference sequence). Trimming removed 4 bases from V and 11 bases from J; junction bases left unmatched: 3. The CDR3 sequence: CASSLDREAFF. The CDR3, as DNA: TGTGCCAGCAGTTTGGACAGGGAGGCTTTCTTT.

The chain couples TRBV24-1 to TRBJ2-5, with a tentative D call TRBD1 (6 bases). Trimming stripped 3 bases from V and 7 bases from J, with 17 bases between. The CDR3 is 15 amino acids. Germline V gives CDR1 KGHDR, CDR2 SFDVKD. Written as DNA, the CDR3 is TGTGCCACCAGTGATCCCGGGACACCGTTGGGGACCCAGTACTTC. Translated: CATSDPGTPLGTQYF.

This clone was counted once. The chain couples TRBV6-5 to TRBJ1-5; TRBD1 matches 10 bases. With V trimmed by 4 bases and J by 5 bases, 8 bases remained unmatched. This CDR3 has 16 amino acids. The germline CDR1 and CDR2 sequences are MNHEY and SVGAGI. CDR3: CASSSNPGTGDQPQHF. CDR3 DNA sequence: TGTGCCAGCAGTTCAAACCCCGGGACAGGGGATCAGCCCCAGCATTTT.

The chain couples TRBV10-3 to TRBJ2-7, with TRBD1 as a possible D gene (7 bases). Germline V gene data show CDR1 as ENHRY and CDR2 as SYGVKD. The CDR3 length is 12 residues. The V end lost 8 bases, the J end lost 6 bases, and 14 bases lay between the germline ends. Here the CDR3 reads CAIGGGELEQYF. CDR3 sequence (DNA): TGTGCCATCGGAGGGGGCGAACTCGAGCAGTACTTC.

The V gene is TRBV19, the J gene TRBJ2-1; TRBD2 is a possible D gene (6 bases). This CDR3 spans 13 amino acids. Germline V gene lookup returns CDR1 LNHDA and CDR2 SQIVND (reference sequence). The V and J ends lost 5 bases and 8 bases respectively, with 13 bases between them. The CDR3 protein is CASSPGDRDEQFF. The CDR3 DNA reads TGTGCCAGTAGTCCGGGAGACCGGGATGAGCAGTTCTTC.

This clone showed up just a few times. The chain links TRBV30 to TRBJ2-1; 8 positions match TRBD1. The V and J ends lost 0 bases and 8 bases, in that order; junction bases with no gene match: 3. From germline, CDR1 is GTSNPN and CDR2 SVGIG (reference sequence). The CDR3 covers 13 residues. The CDR3 here is CAWSVQGVYEQFF. In DNA form, the CDR3 reads TGTGCCTGGAGTGTACAGGGGGTGTATGAGCAGTTCTTC.

This rearrangement joins TRBV12-5 to TRBJ2-7, with 10 positions matching TRBD1. CDR3 length equals 19 residues. Germline assignment: CDR1 LGHNT and CDR2 FRNRAP. The V and J ends lost 5 bases and 2 bases, in that order; junction bases with no gene match: 18. CDR3 in amino acids: CASGIYRDRGKMGTYEQYF. CDR3 nucleotide sequence: TGTGCTAGTGGTATCTACCGGGACAGGGGTAAGATGGGGACCTACGAGCAGTACTTC.

This chain connects TRBV18 to TRBJ1-3, with TRBD1 as a possible D gene (6 bases). V lost 3 bases and J 3 bases, leaving 12 bases between the germline ends. The CDR3 has 15 residues. The germline V gene has CDR1 KGHSH and CDR2 LQKENI. This chain's CDR3 is CASSPPGQIGNTIYF. The CDR3 DNA sequence: TGTGCCAGCTCACCTCCAGGACAGATTGGAAACACCATATATTTT.